The rows below give T cell receptor beta chains drawn from one sample of a study of OX40 agonist ivuxolimab in advanced cancers. Produced via immunoSEQ multiplex PCR; TCRdb's table is partial and in-frame only. The profile shows tens of thousands of clones, approximately 86% of them singletons. The input for sequencing was CD4+ or CD8+ T cells sorted from blood, taken in a trial of the OX40 agonist ivuxolimab. The receptor source for this set is an adult with an advanced solid tumor such as melanoma, head and neck, liver or kidney cancer. The CDR3 runs from the conserved cysteine through the conserved F or W. D genes are given only for firm matches. Clone size, where shown, is once, few, many, or a class for clones that have expanded.

J gene: TRBJ2-3
D gene: TRBD2
clone size: NA
V gene: TRBV5-1
CDR3 DNA: TGCGCCAGCAGCTTGGCCGCAACTAGCGGGAGTGATACGCAGTATTTT
CDR3 protein: CASSLAATSGSDTQYF

J gene: TRBJ2-3
D gene: TRBD1
clone size: NA
V gene: TRBV7-9
CDR3 DNA: TGTGCCAGCAGCTTAGCCCCAGGGGGCACGGATACGCAGTATTTT
CDR3 protein: CASSLAPGGTDTQYF

J gene: TRBJ1-1
D gene: NA
clone size: NA
V gene: TRBV7-8
CDR3 DNA: TGTGCCAGCAGCCCCCGAGGGGGTTTGAACACTGAAGCTTTCTTT
CDR3 protein: CASSPRGGLNTEAFF

J gene: TRBJ2-5
D gene: NA
clone size: once
V gene: TRBV5-6
CDR3 DNA: TGTGCCAGCAGCTGGCAAGAGACCCAGTACTTC
CDR3 protein: CASSWQETQYF

J gene: TRBJ1-6
D gene: NA
clone size: few
V gene: TRBV6-5
CDR3 DNA: TGTGCCAGCAGTTACTCGATCGGGGCAGGCAATTCACCCCTCCACTTT
CDR3 protein: CASSYSIGAGNSPLHF

J gene: TRBJ2-5
D gene: TRBD1
clone size: NA
V gene: TRBV4-1
CDR3 DNA: TGCGCCAGCAGCCCGGGACAGGGTGGTGAGACCCAGTACTTC
CDR3 protein: CASSPGQGGETQYF

J gene: TRBJ2-2
D gene: NA
clone size: NA
V gene: TRBV6-4
CDR3 DNA: TGTGCCAGCAGTGACTCTTACGATGGGACCGGGGAGCTGTTTTTT
CDR3 protein: CASSDSYDGTGELFF

J gene: TRBJ2-5
D gene: TRBD2
clone size: NA
V gene: TRBV4-1
CDR3 DNA: TGCGCCAGCAGCCAAGAAATAGCGGGAAAGGGCCAAGAGACCCAGTACTTC
CDR3 protein: CASSQEIAGKGQETQYF

J gene: TRBJ2-5
D gene: NA
clone size: NA
V gene: TRBV5-4
CDR3 DNA: TGTGCCAGCAGCCCACATTTGAGGGGTTGGGAGACCCAGTACTTC
CDR3 protein: CASSPHLRGWETQYF

J gene: TRBJ1-4
D gene: NA
clone size: NA
V gene: TRBV5-4
CDR3 DNA: TGTGCCAGCAGCTTGGGGAGTTCAGGCGAGGAAAAACTGTTTTTT
CDR3 protein: CASSLGSSGEEKLFF

J gene: TRBJ1-2
D gene: TRBD1
clone size: NA
V gene: TRBV4-1
CDR3 DNA: TGCGCCAGCAGCCACCCGGGACAGGGGGATTCAAGCTACACCTTC
CDR3 protein: CASSHPGQGDSSYTF

J gene: TRBJ2-1
D gene: TRBD2
clone size: NA
V gene: TRBV19
CDR3 DNA: TGTGCCAGTAGTATGGTAGCGGGACTTGTGAATGAGCAGTTCTTC
CDR3 protein: CASSMVAGLVNEQFF

J gene: TRBJ2-7
D gene: NA
clone size: NA
V gene: TRBV2
CDR3 DNA: TGTGCCAGCAGTGAAGCTGCCAGGTTTAACGAGCAGTACTTC
CDR3 protein: CASSEAARFNEQYF

J gene: TRBJ2-2
D gene: NA
clone size: NA
V gene: TRBV6-5
CDR3 DNA: TGTGCCAGCAGTTACCAGGGACCCATCCAAGGGGAGCTGTTTTTT
CDR3 protein: CASSYQGPIQGELFF

J gene: TRBJ1-4
D gene: NA
clone size: NA
V gene: TRBV14
CDR3 DNA: TGTGCCAGCAGCCTCTGGGGGGGAACTGAAAAACTGTTTTTT
CDR3 protein: CASSLWGGTEKLFF

J gene: TRBJ2-2
D gene: NA
clone size: NA
V gene: TRBV7-2
CDR3 DNA: TGTGCCAGCAGCCTATCATCCAGCGGGGAGCTGTTTTTT
CDR3 protein: CASSLSSSGELFF

J gene: TRBJ2-3
D gene: TRBD1
clone size: NA
V gene: TRBV5-1
CDR3 DNA: TGCGCCAGCATGGAAGGGGGCGTTCGCGCAGATACGCAGTATTTT
CDR3 protein: CASMEGGVRADTQYF

J gene: TRBJ2-7
D gene: TRBD2
clone size: NA
V gene: TRBV10-2
CDR3 DNA: TGCGCCAGCAAAATAGCGGGAGTATCCTACGAGCAGTACTTC
CDR3 protein: CASKIAGVSYEQYF

J gene: TRBJ1-2
D gene: TRBD1
clone size: NA
V gene: TRBV6-6
CDR3 DNA: TGTGCCAGCAACGGACAGGGATATGGCTACACCTTC
CDR3 protein: CASNGQGYGYTF

J gene: TRBJ2-3
D gene: NA
clone size: NA
V gene: TRBV18
CDR3 DNA: TGTGCCAGCTCACCACAAAATAGTGCGCTGGCAGATACGCAGTATTTT
CDR3 protein: CASSPQNSALADTQYF

J gene: TRBJ2-7
D gene: TRBD2
clone size: NA
V gene: TRBV19
CDR3 DNA: TGTGCCAGTAGTATAGTCGGGGGGAAGTCCTACGAGCAGTACTTC
CDR3 protein: CASSIVGGKSYEQYF

J gene: TRBJ1-2
D gene: TRBD1
clone size: NA
V gene: TRBV2
CDR3 DNA: TGTGCCAGCAGGGGCGAGTCGACAGGGGGGAGAGGCTACACCTTC
CDR3 protein: CASRGESTGGRGYTF

J gene: TRBJ2-7
D gene: NA
clone size: NA
V gene: TRBV10-3
CDR3 DNA: TGTGCCATCAGGGGTGGGAGGTACGAGCAGTACTTC
CDR3 protein: CAIRGGRYEQYF

J gene: TRBJ2-5
D gene: NA
clone size: NA
V gene: TRBV11-2
CDR3 DNA: TGTGCCAGCAGCTTAGCTCTGGGTTGGGAGTACTTC
CDR3 protein: CASSLALGWEYF

J gene: TRBJ1-6
D gene: NA
clone size: NA
V gene: TRBV6-6
CDR3 DNA: TGTGCCAGCAGTTACTCGCCAGCTAATAATTCACCCCTCCACTTT
CDR3 protein: CASSYSPANNSPLHF

J gene: TRBJ1-5
D gene: NA
clone size: NA
V gene: TRBV4-1
CDR3 DNA: TGCGCCAGCAGCCCGGACGGGAATCAGCCCCAGCATTTT
CDR3 protein: CASSPDGNQPQHF

J gene: TRBJ2-1
D gene: TRBD2
clone size: NA
V gene: TRBV28
CDR3 DNA: TGTGCCAGCAGTTCGAGCGGGAGAGCTGAGCAGTTCTTC
CDR3 protein: CASSSSGRAEQFF

J gene: TRBJ2-5
D gene: TRBD2
clone size: NA
V gene: TRBV5-6
CDR3 DNA: TGTGCCAGCAGCACACGGGCGTCCGGGACTAGCGGGGGGCCCCAGTACTTC
CDR3 protein: CASSTRASGTSGGPQYF

J gene: TRBJ2-2
D gene: NA
clone size: NA
V gene: TRBV19
CDR3 DNA: TGTGCCAGTAGTAGGGCGAACACCGGGGAGCTGTTTTTT
CDR3 protein: CASSRANTGELFF